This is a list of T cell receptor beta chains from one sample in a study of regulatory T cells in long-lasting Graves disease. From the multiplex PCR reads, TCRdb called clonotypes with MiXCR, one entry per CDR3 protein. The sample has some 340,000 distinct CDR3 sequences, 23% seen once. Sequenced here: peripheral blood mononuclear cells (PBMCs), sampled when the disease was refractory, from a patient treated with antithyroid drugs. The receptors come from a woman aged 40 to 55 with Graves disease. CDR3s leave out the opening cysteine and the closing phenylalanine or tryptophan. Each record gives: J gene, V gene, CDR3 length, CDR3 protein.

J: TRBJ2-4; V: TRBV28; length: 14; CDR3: ASSTQSKGAKNIQY
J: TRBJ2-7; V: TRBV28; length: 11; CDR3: ASGTDNRYEQY
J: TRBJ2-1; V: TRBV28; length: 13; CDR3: ASSFTMTSLDEQF
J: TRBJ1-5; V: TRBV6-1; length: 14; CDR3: ASSEHLHRGNQPQH
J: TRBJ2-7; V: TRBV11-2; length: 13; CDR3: ASSLGTSGLYEQY
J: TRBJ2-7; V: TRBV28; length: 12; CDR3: ASSQYLLPYEQY
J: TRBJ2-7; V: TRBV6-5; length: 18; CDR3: ASSYSFTSGRGRDSYEQY
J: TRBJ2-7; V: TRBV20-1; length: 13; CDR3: SARDRSTSPYEQY
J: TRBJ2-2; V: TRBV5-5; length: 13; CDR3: ASSLGQPSTGELF
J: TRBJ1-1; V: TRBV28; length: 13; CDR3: ASRWERGLNTEAF
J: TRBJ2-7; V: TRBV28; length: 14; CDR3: ASSSYREREPYEQY
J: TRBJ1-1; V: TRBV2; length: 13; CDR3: ASSGPGQVVAEAF
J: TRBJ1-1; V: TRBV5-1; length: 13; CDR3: ASSLGGTQNTEAF
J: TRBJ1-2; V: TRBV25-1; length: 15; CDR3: ASSELGGHRAIYGYT
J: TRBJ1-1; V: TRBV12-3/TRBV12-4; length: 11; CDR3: ASSFAENTEAF
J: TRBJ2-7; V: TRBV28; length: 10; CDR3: ASRPSAGGQY
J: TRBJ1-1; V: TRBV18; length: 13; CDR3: ASSPDSTRNTEAF
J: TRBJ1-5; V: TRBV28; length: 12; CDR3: ASSLGVGNQPQH
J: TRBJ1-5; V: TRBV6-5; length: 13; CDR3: ASSYEGGAGQPQH
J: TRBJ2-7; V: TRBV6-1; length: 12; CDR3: ASSTKTSSYEQY
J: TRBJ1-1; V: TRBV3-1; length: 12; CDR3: ASSQADRVTEAF
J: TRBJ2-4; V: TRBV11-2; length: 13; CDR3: ASSLRELAKNIQY
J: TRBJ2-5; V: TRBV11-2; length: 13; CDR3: ASRPTGANPETQY
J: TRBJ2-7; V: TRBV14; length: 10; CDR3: ASRRTGDEQY
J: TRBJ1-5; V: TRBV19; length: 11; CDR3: ASRDRGEQPQH
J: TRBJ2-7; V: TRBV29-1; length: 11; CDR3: SVVRSRGYEQY
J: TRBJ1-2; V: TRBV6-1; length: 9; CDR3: ASALLYGYT
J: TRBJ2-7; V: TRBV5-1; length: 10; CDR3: ASRRTAWQQY
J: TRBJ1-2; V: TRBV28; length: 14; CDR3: ASRTRTERGNYGYT
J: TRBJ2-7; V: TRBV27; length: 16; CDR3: ASSLYPSSSGSLNEQY
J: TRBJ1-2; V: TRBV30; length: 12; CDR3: AWRNRQANYGYT
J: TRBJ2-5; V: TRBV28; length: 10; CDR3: ASSWGGETQY
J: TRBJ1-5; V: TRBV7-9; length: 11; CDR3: ASSLGLSQPQH
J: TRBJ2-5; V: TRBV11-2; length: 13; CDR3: ASSTGVGAGETQY
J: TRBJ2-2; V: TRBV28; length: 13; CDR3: ASSQGFEDTGELF
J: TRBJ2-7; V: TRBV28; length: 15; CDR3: ASSINMGQSLIYEQY
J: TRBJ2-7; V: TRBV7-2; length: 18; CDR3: ASSLVPGLIPLPPYYEQY
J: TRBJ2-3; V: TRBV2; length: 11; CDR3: ASRGRKEDTQY
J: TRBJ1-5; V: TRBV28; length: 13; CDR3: ASSKQGKGNQPQH
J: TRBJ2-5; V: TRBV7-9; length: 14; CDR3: ASSLRQGAWEETQY
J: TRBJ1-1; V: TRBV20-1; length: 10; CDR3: SAPNIGTEAF
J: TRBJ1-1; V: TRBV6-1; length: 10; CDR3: AGTDRNTEAF
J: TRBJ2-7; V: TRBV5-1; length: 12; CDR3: ASSLYAPDYEQY
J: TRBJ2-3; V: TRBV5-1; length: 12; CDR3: ASSLQGNTDTQY
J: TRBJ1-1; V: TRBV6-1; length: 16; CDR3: ASSEARRGRQTNTEAF